This is a list of T cell receptor beta chains from one sample in a study of patients and donors after allogeneic stem cell transplantation. TCRdb re-derived calls from the RT-PCR reads in MiXCR, one entry per CDR3 protein. The data contain approximately 160,000 distinct CDR3 sequences, approximately 25% of them singletons. Sequencing was done on a sample of blood, either unsorted or a sorted T cell fraction (not recorded which). All receptors derive from a human donor who was either an allogeneic HSCT recipient or a stem cell or donor lymphocyte infusion donor (not recorded which). It is not recorded whose cells these are; they may come from a transplant donor. Both conserved end residues are part of each CDR3. The D gene is left open where the match is weak. Not all rows give a size; the values are once, few, many and, for expanded clones, a class.

D	J	V	size	DNA	CDR3
.	TRBJ1-3	TRBV30	.	TGTGCCTGGAGTTCCGGACGGATCTCTGGAAACACCATATATTTT	CAWSSGRISGNTIYF
TRBD1	TRBJ2-5	TRBV6-2/TRBV6-3	once	TGTGCCAGCAGTTACCGCCCGAGGACAGGGACCCAAGAGACCCAGTACTTT	CASSYRPRTGTQETQYF
.	TRBJ2-7	TRBV20-1	few	TGCAGTGCTAGTGGCCTCTACGAGCAGTACTTC	CSASGLYEQYF
TRBD1	TRBJ1-3	TRBV12-3/TRBV12-4	few	TGTGCCAGCAGGATTCGAACAGGGGGCTCTGGAAACACCATATATTTT	CASRIRTGGSGNTIYF
.	TRBJ2-3	TRBV2	.	TGTGCCAGCACGAACCCGACTAGTACGGATACGCAGTATTTT	CASTNPTSTDTQYF
TRBD1	TRBJ2-2	TRBV7-2	few	TGTGCCAGCACCGACGGACAGGTTCAAATTGAGGAGCTGTTTTTT	CASTDGQVQIEELFF
.	TRBJ2-2	TRBV29-1	few	TGCAGCTCCATGGAGGGGTCCCGAAGGAACACCGGGGAGCTGTTTTTT	CSSMEGSRRNTGELFF
.	TRBJ1-2	TRBV20-1	.	TGCAGTGCTACCGAAACAGGGATCTATGGCTACACCTTC	CSATETGIYGYTF
.	TRBJ1-2	TRBV20-1	many	TGCAGTGCCCCACAGACTTCAGGGAACTATGGCTACACCTTC	CSAPQTSGNYGYTF
TRBD1	TRBJ1-1	TRBV5-1	few	TGCGCCAGCAGCTTGAAGACAGGGCCACTTGAAGCTTTCTTT	CASSLKTGPLEAFF
TRBD1	TRBJ2-7	TRBV5-1	.	TGCGCCAGCAGCCAGGGACAGCCGGACGAGCAGTACTTC	CASSQGQPDEQYF
.	TRBJ2-5	TRBV24-1	few	TGTGCCACCAGTGATTCCCTCGGTCCGGCGGCAGAGACCCAGTACTTC	CATSDSLGPAAETQYF
.	TRBJ2-7	TRBV6-5	.	TGTGCCAGCAGTTACTCCGACAGGGACTATGAGCAGTACTTC	CASSYSDRDYEQYF
.	TRBJ2-2	TRBV7-6	.	TGTGCCAGCAGCTCGCTAGGGGGGCAGAACACCGGGGAGCTGTTTTTT	CASSSLGGQNTGELFF
.	TRBJ2-7	TRBV5-1	few	TGCGCCAGCAGCTTAGTCGCAGGGACATCCTACGAGCAGTACTTC	CASSLVAGTSYEQYF
.	TRBJ1-5	TRBV5-1	many	TGCGCCAGCAGCTTGGGACCGAATCAGCCCCAGCATTTT	CASSLGPNQPQHF
TRBD2	TRBJ2-7	TRBV12-3/TRBV12-4	.	TGTGCCAGCAGAGGCCCGGGGGGCTACGAGCAGTACTTC	CASRGPGGYEQYF
.	TRBJ2-7	TRBV20-1	.	TGCAGTGCTACTCCGGGCCCCGAGCAGTACTTC	CSATPGPEQYF
TRBD1	TRBJ2-6	TRBV12-3/TRBV12-4	.	TGTGCCAGCAGTCTCTGGGACAGGGGCACCCCTGGGGCCAACGTCCTGACTTTC	CASSLWDRGTPGANVLTF
.	TRBJ1-2	TRBV20-1	few	TGCAGTGCTGGACGGAGTGGGGGGATAGCTAACTATGGCTACACCTTC	CSAGRSGGIANYGYTF